The present entry profiles one T cell receptor beta chain with its context. Its matching antigen is unknown. MiXCR was run by TCRdb on the 5' RACE reads, yielding one entry per CDR3 protein. The sample carries 300,000 to 400,000 distinct CDR3 sequences, about 9.5% recorded once. The data stem from a study of T cells after yellow fever vaccination. V lost 4 bases to trimming and J lost 5 bases, with 14 bases between them. Germline loops: CDR1 SGHVS, CDR2 FNYEAQ. The CDR3 contains 15 residues. Study observations and caveats: A secondary response was less intense yet reached its peak sooner, at day 5 versus 15.

This sequence joins TRBV7-6 and TRBJ1-4, with a possible D match to TRBD1 (6 bases). This specimen was PBMCs, taken on the day of the first yellow fever vaccination. The origin of this receptor is a man aged 18 to 35 who received the YFV17D yellow fever vaccine. The CDR3 sequence is CASSSQTGNNEKLFF. The CDR3 DNA reads TGTGCCAGCAGCTCACAAACAGGGAACAATGAAAAACTGTTTTTT.